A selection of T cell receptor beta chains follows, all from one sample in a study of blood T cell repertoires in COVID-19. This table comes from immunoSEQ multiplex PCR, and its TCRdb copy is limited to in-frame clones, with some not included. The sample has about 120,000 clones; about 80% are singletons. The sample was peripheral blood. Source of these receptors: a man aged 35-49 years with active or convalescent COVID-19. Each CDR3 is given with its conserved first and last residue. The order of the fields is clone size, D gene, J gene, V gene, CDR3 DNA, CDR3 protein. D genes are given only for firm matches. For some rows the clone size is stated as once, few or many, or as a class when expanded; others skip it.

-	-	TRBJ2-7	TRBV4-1	TGCGCCAGCAGCCACAAGGAGGGTTACGAGCAGTACTTC	CASSHKEGYEQYF
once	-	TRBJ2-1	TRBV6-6	TGTGCCAGCAGTTACGCACTTGACAATGAGCAGTTCTTC	CASSYALDNEQFF
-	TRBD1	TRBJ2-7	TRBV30	TGTGCCTGGAGTGCTGACAGGGCCTACGAGCAGTACTTC	CAWSADRAYEQYF
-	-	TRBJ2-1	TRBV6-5	TGTGCCAGCAGTTCGAGAGAGAGCTCCTACAATGAGCAGTTCTTC	CASSSRESSYNEQFF
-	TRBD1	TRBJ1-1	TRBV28	TGTGCCAGCAGTTTAAGGACAGGGAACACTGAAGCTTTCTTT	CASSLRTGNTEAFF
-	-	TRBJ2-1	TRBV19	TGTGCCAGTAGTAAAGGTGGGCAAATCGACTACAATGAGCAGTTCTTC	CASSKGGQIDYNEQFF
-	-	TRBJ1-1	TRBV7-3	TGTGCCAGCAGCTTAATGTCAACGGGGACTGAAGCTTTCTTT	CASSLMSTGTEAFF
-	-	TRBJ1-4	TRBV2	TGTGCCAGCAGTTACTTGGAGGAAAAACTGTTTTTT	CASSYLEEKLFF
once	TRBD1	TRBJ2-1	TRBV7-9	TGTGCCAGCAGCCCACCAACGCCGGGACAGCTCATCAGTGAGCAGTTCTTC	CASSPPTPGQLISEQFF
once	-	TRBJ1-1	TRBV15	TGTGCCACCAGCTCTGGGGGCTTTATCTTGAACACTGAAGCTTTCTTT	CATSSGGFILNTEAFF
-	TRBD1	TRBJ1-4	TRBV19	TGTGCCAGTACCCCACTAACAGGGGGCAATGAAAAACTGTTTTTT	CASTPLTGGNEKLFF
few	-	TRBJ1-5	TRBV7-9	TGTGCCAGCAGCTTTGGTCAGGGAAATCAGCCCCAGCATTTT	CASSFGQGNQPQHF
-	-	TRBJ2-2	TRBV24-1	TGTGCCACCAGTGATTTGACAGCGAACACCGGGGAGCTGTTTTTT	CATSDLTANTGELFF
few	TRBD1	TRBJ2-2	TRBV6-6	TGTGCCACACAATTCAGGACAGGGAAAACCGGGGAGCTGTTTTTT	CATQFRTGKTGELFF
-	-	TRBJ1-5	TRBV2	TGTGCCAGCAGGACACAGGGCCGTGGACCGCCCCAGCATTTT	CASRTQGRGPPQHF
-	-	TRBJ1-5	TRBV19	TGTGCCAGTAGTATCGGGGGGGACCTCTATCAGCCCCAGCATTTT	CASSIGGDLYQPQHF
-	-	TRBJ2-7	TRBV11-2	TGTGCCAGCAGCGCAGGGGTACGGACAGAATACGAGCAGTACTTC	CASSAGVRTEYEQYF
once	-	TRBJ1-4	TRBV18	TGTGCCAGCTCACCAAATAGTGGTGAAAAACTGTTTTTT	CASSPNSGEKLFF
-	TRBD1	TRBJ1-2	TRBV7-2	TGTGCCAGCAGCCCGGACAGGGGGTTGCTTTCGGAGGGCTACACCTTC	CASSPDRGLLSEGYTF
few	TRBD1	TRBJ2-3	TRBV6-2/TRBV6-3	TGTGCCAGCAGTTATATCCGACAGGGAGCTAAAGATACGCAGTATTTT	CASSYIRQGAKDTQYF
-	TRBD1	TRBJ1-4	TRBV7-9	TGTGCCAGCAGTCCACAAGGGGGACAGGTTAATGAAAAACTGTTTTTT	CASSPQGGQVNEKLFF
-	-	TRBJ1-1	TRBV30	TGTGCCTGGAGTAGGGAGGGTGGGTGGAGGAACACTGAAGCTTTCTTT	CAWSREGGWRNTEAFF
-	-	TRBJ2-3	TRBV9	TGTGCCAGCAGCGTGCAGGGGCGAAGCACAGATACGCAGTATTTT	CASSVQGRSTDTQYF
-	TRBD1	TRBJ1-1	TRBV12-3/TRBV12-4	TGTGCCAGCAGTCTACGGACAGGGGAGTTGGCTTTCTTT	CASSLRTGELAFF
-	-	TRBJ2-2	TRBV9	TGTGCCAGCAGACCGGGGGGCAGTGGCACCGGGGAGCTGTTTTTT	CASRPGGSGTGELFF
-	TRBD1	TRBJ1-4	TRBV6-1	TGTGCCAGCAGTGAAAGAGATTTACAGGGGACAACCTATGAAAAACTGTTTTTT	CASSERDLQGTTYEKLFF
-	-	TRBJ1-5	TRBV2	TGTGCCAGCAACACTCTGGGACATTTTAGCAATCAGCCCCAGCATTTT	CASNTLGHFSNQPQHF
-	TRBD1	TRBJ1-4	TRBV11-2	TGTGCCAGCAGCTCTTCCGGGACAGTTGGTTTTTTGGATGAAAAACTGTTTTTT	CASSSSGTVGFLDEKLFF
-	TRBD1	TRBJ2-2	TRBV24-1	TGTGCCACCAGTGATCCGCCGGGACAGGGAGGTCAAGGGGAGCTGTTTTTT	CATSDPPGQGGQGELFF
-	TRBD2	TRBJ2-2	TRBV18	TGTGCCAGCTCACCAGGCAGGGCCCTAGCGGGAGCGCAGACCGGGGAGCTGTTTTTT	CASSPGRALAGAQTGELFF
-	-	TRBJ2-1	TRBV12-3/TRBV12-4	TGTGCCAGCAGCCCCAGGGGTTACAATGAGCAGTTCTTC	CASSPRGYNEQFF
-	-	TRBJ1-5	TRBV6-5	TGTGCCAGCAGTTCGTCAGGGGCCGGCGTGGAGCCCCAGCATTTT	CASSSSGAGVEPQHF
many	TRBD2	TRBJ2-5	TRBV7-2	TGTGCCAGCACCCCGGCGGGGGACGGAGAGACCCAGTACTTC	CASTPAGDGETQYF
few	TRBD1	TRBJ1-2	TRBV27	TGTGCCAGCAGAGGACAGGGGCGGAAGGAGGGCTACACCTTC	CASRGQGRKEGYTF
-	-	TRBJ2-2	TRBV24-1	TGTGCCACCACCGGTCACGCGAACACCGGGGAGCTGTTTTTT	CATTGHANTGELFF
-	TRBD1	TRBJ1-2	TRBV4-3	TGCGCCAGCAGCCAGTTGGGACAGGGCTATGGCTACACCTTC	CASSQLGQGYGYTF
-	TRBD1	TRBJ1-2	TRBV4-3	TGCGCCAGCAGCCAAGGGTACAGGGGGACGCGAGGCTACACCTTC	CASSQGYRGTRGYTF
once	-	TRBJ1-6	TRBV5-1	TGCGCCAGCAGCCAGGACGGCGCGGGGAAATCACCCCTCCACTTT	CASSQDGAGKSPLHF
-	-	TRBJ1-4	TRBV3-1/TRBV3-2	TGTGCCAGCAGCTACCCTTCCAGGGTGGGCGAAAAACTGTTTTTT	CASSYPSRVGEKLFF
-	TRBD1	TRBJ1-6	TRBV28	TGTGCCAGCAGCTATGTGGGACAGGGGTCTTCACCCCTCCACTTT	CASSYVGQGSSPLHF
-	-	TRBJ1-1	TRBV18	TGTGCCAGCTCACCGGTCCAAGCGAACACTGAAGCTTTCTTT	CASSPVQANTEAFF
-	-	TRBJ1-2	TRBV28	TGTGCCAGCAGTACCGCAGGGGCCTCACTGTATGGCTACACCTTC	CASSTAGASLYGYTF
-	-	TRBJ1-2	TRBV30	TGTGCCTGGAGAAGAGCGGACCGACCCTCTCATGGCTACACCTTC	CAWRRADRPSHGYTF
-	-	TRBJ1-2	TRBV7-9	TGTGCCAGCAGCTTAGTCGCAGGGAGGGACTATGGCTACACCTTC	CASSLVAGRDYGYTF
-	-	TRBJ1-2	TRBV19	TGTGCCAGTAATCCCGCTTGGAGATTAGGCTATGGCTACACCTTC	CASNPAWRLGYGYTF
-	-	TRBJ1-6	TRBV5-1	TGCGCCAGCAGCCTGAAGGCGGGCTCCTATAATTCACCCCTCCACTTT	CASSLKAGSYNSPLHF
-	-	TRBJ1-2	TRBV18	TGTGCCAGCTCACCGGCTGGTCCGGGAGGCTACACCTTC	CASSPAGPGGYTF